The rows below give T cell receptor beta chains drawn from one sample of a study of blood T cell repertoires in COVID-19. The repertoire was sequenced with immunoSEQ multiplex PCR; TCRdb's copy has only in-frame clones and lacks some. Of roughly 41,000 clones in the sample, about 85% were seen once. The sample taken for sequencing was peripheral blood. The receptors were gathered from a man aged 45-65 years with active COVID-19. CDR3s include the opening cysteine and the closing phenylalanine or tryptophan. D genes are given only for firm matches. Some rows have no size entry. The others give once, few or many, or a class for an expanded clone.

j_gene	d_gene	abundance	v_gene	CDR3aa	CDR3nt
TRBJ1-1	.	.	TRBV12-3/TRBV12-4	CASSPSQGTEAFF	TGTGCCAGCAGCCCGAGTCAGGGCACTGAAGCTTTCTTT
TRBJ2-2	TRBD2	.	TRBV7-9	CASSQRLAGGPGELFF	TGTGCCAGCAGTCAGCGACTAGCGGGGGGGCCCGGGGAGCTGTTTTTT
TRBJ2-4	.	once	TRBV7-9	CASSSGHGENIQYF	TGTGCCAGCAGCTCAGGACACGGCGAAAACATTCAGTACTTC
TRBJ2-1	TRBD2	.	TRBV7-8	CASSPRLLADPLKYNEQFF	TGTGCCAGCAGTCCGCGGCTACTAGCGGATCCTCTTAAATACAATGAGCAGTTCTTC
TRBJ2-2	.	once	TRBV6-1	CASSELGRYTGELFF	TGTGCCAGCAGTGAATTGGGCCGATACACCGGGGAGCTGTTTTTT
TRBJ2-5	TRBD1	.	TRBV11-2	CASRSRGFRETQYF	TGTGCCAGCAGATCCAGGGGGTTTCGAGAGACCCAGTACTTC
TRBJ2-2	.	.	TRBV4-1	CASSQDPIRRGARELFF	TGCGCCAGCAGCCAAGACCCAATTCGCCGGGGGGCGCGGGAGCTGTTTTTT
TRBJ2-2	TRBD2	.	TRBV7-8	CASSPSGGALGELFF	TGTGCCAGCAGCCCTAGCGGGGGGGCGCTCGGGGAGCTGTTTTTT
TRBJ2-5	TRBD2	.	TRBV7-2	CASSSWTSGGAEETQYF	TGTGCCAGCAGCAGTTGGACTAGCGGGGGGGCCGAGGAGACCCAGTACTTC
TRBJ2-7	.	.	TRBV19	CASSRSSWGTEQYF	TGTGCCAGTAGTAGGTCTAGCTGGGGTACCGAGCAGTACTTC
TRBJ2-2	.	.	TRBV5-1	CASSLLQGKETGELFF	TGCGCCAGCAGCTTGTTGCAGGGAAAAGAGACCGGGGAGCTGTTTTTT
TRBJ2-7	.	.	TRBV13	CASSSDNYEQYF	TGTGCCAGCAGCTCGGACAACTACGAGCAGTACTTC
TRBJ1-1	.	.	TRBV5-5	CASSGYGAGGTEAFF	TGTGCCAGCAGCGGCTACGGGGCGGGGGGAACTGAAGCTTTCTTT
TRBJ2-1	TRBD2	.	TRBV5-4	CASSRLAGGPNEQFF	TGTGCCAGCAGCCGCCTAGCGGGGGGGCCCAATGAGCAGTTCTTC
TRBJ1-1	.	.	TRBV27	CASSWAGAGTEAFF	TGTGCCAGCAGTTGGGCAGGGGCGGGCACTGAAGCTTTCTTT
TRBJ2-1	TRBD1	.	TRBV18	CASSPPRGQISYNEQFF	TGTGCCAGCTCACCACCCCGGGGACAGATATCCTACAATGAGCAGTTCTTC
TRBJ1-2	TRBD1	few	TRBV27	CASSPRQGWPYGYTF	TGTGCCAGCAGTCCAAGACAGGGGTGGCCCTATGGCTACACCTTC
TRBJ2-3	TRBD2	.	TRBV2	CASRLAGGPIAGDTQYF	TGTGCCAGCAGATTAGCGGGGGGGCCGATAGCGGGAGATACGCAGTATTTT
TRBJ1-5	TRBD1	few	TRBV6-2/TRBV6-3	CASSYSIVTGGNQPQHF	TGTGCCAGCAGTTACTCGATAGTGACAGGGGGCAATCAGCCCCAGCATTTT
TRBJ2-7	.	.	TRBV15	CATSRPPRGAYEQYF	TGTGCCACCAGCAGACCCCCCAGGGGAGCCTACGAGCAGTACTTC
TRBJ2-7	.	.	TRBV11-2	CASSLTMESFSYEQYF	TGTGCCAGCAGCTTAACTATGGAGTCCTTCTCCTACGAGCAGTACTTC
TRBJ2-5	.	.	TRBV3-1/TRBV3-2	CASLFLQGGQETQYF	TGTGCCAGCCTTTTCTTACAGGGGGGGCAAGAGACCCAGTACTTC
TRBJ1-5	.	.	TRBV5-1	CASRETVYSNQPQHF	TGCGCCAGCAGGGAGACGGTCTATAGCAATCAGCCCCAGCATTTT
TRBJ1-1	.	.	TRBV6-6	CASTPSARATEAFF	TGTGCCAGCACCCCATCCGCCAGGGCAACTGAAGCTTTCTTT
TRBJ1-6	TRBD1	.	TRBV10-2	CASSYSGTGHNSPLHF	TGCGCCAGCAGTTATTCCGGGACAGGGCATAATTCACCCCTCCACTTT
TRBJ2-7	TRBD1	.	TRBV7-9	CASSWDPGQGAYEQYF	TGTGCCAGCAGCTGGGATCCGGGACAGGGAGCCTACGAGCAGTACTTC
TRBJ1-6	.	.	TRBV11-2	CGVAAQGGNSPLHF	TGTGGGGTAGCAGCACAGGGTGGGAATTCACCCCTCCACTTT
TRBJ2-7	.	medium-sized	TRBV19	CASSISSGKGNEQYF	TGTGCCAGTAGTATTAGTTCAGGGAAAGGGAACGAGCAGTACTTC
TRBJ2-2	.	few	TRBV24-1	CATSGPGELFF	TGTGCCACCAGCGGTCCCGGGGAGCTGTTTTTT
TRBJ2-3	.	.	TRBV3-1/TRBV3-2	CASSQDFTARSDTQYF	TGTGCCAGCAGCCAAGATTTTACCGCCCGGTCAGATACGCAGTATTTT
TRBJ1-5	.	once	TRBV7-9	CASSWGGAEQPQHF	TGTGCCAGCAGCTGGGGAGGAGCGGAACAGCCCCAGCATTTT
TRBJ1-4	TRBD1	.	TRBV5-1	CASSQSRDRGRYEKLFF	TGCGCCAGCAGCCAGTCCCGGGACAGGGGGCGATATGAAAAACTGTTTTTT
TRBJ2-5	.	.	TRBV24-1	CATSDSGHGGTQYF	TGTGCCACCAGTGATTCCGGTCACGGGGGGACCCAGTACTTC
TRBJ2-2	.	.	TRBV14	CASSHWGGKNTGELFF	TGTGCCAGCAGCCATTGGGGGGGCAAGAACACCGGGGAGCTGTTTTTT
TRBJ1-5	.	once	TRBV29-1	CSARGQYSNQPQHF	TGCAGCGCCCGGGGACAATATAGCAATCAGCCCCAGCATTTT
TRBJ2-1	TRBD2	.	TRBV6-6	CASSSLGTSGYNEQFF	TGTGCCAGCAGTAGCCTCGGGACTAGCGGCTACAATGAGCAGTTCTTC
TRBJ2-1	TRBD2	.	TRBV27	CASRSGLANEQFF	TGTGCCAGCAGGTCGGGACTAGCTAATGAGCAGTTCTTC
TRBJ1-4	.	few	TRBV5-1	CASSPTGGPGEKLFF	TGCGCCAGCAGCCCGACAGGTGGGCCTGGGGAAAAACTGTTTTTT
TRBJ2-3	TRBD1	.	TRBV6-5	CASRTGTGETDTQYF	TGTGCCAGCAGGACCGGGACAGGGGAGACAGATACGCAGTATTTT
TRBJ1-5	.	once	TRBV16	CASSQFSVSNQPQHF	TGTGCCAGCAGCCAATTCTCCGTGAGCAATCAGCCCCAGCATTTT
TRBJ1-1	.	.	TRBV19	CASSPGHWTEAFF	TGTGCCAGTAGTCCCGGACATTGGACTGAAGCTTTCTTT
TRBJ2-5	.	.	TRBV7-7	CASSLGGVETQYF	TGTGCCAGCAGCTTAGGGGGGGTAGAGACCCAGTACTTC
TRBJ1-2	.	.	TRBV25-1	CASKDTGPQGYTF	TGTGCCAGCAAAGATACAGGGCCCCAGGGCTACACCTTC
TRBJ1-3	.	.	TRBV10-3	CAIRGLGEAGNTIYF	TGTGCCATCAGAGGGCTAGGGGAAGCTGGAAACACCATATATTTT